This TCR beta chain was documented in a study of T cells in localized non-small cell lung cancer. The method was immunoSEQ multiplex PCR; TCRdb's version includes in-frame clones alone and lacks a portion of them. Of fewer than 35,000 clones in the sample, roughly 94% were seen once. Study outcomes and limitations: Across samples, adjacent lung featured a median around 60 of the top 100 tumor clones. Maximal T cell clonality occurred in uninvolved adjacent lung, with tumor ranking below it. Without multi-region sequencing, intratumor heterogeneity could not be excluded. Elevated blood T cell density was associated with longer overall survival.

Germline V gene lookup returns CDR1 SGDLS and CDR2 YYNGEE. Deletions cut 0 bases from V and 5 bases from J, with 8 bases between. The CDR3 has 13 residues. To note about this clone: The antigen is undetermined.

The chain links TRBV9 to TRBJ2-5, with D possibly matching TRBD2 (6 bases). The material was peripheral blood, obtained before any cancer treatment. The source of this sequence is a woman aged 40-70 years with stage I lung adenocarcinoma. As DNA, the CDR3 is TGTGCCAGCAGCGTAGCTGGGGGGGAGACCCAGTACTTC. Encoded protein: CASSVAGGETQYF.